The T cell receptor (beta chain) under discussion was sequenced for a study of blood T cell repertoires in COVID-19. Study as a whole: In each case, the material was cDNA or gDNA derived from T cells, B-cell-depleted T cells, or PBMCs.

In the original workflow: Nucleated cell counts were estimated from reference gene primer amplification. Method: immunoSEQ multiplex PCR; TCRdb's copy keeps in-frame clones and lacks some. V and J calls and clone size come straight from that table; D and trimming were deduced from the DNA. The data contain approximately 160,000 clones, around 82% of them singletons. Germline CDR1 and CDR2: MNHNS and SASEGT. This CDR3 is 13 amino acids long. Trimming took 2 bases from V and 3 from J, leaving 5 bases between them. The chain couples TRBV6-1 to TRBJ2-1; D unresolved. Sequencing was done on a sample of peripheral blood. The TCR comes from a man aged 55 to 70 with active or convalescent COVID-19. The CDR3 sequence is CASSETGYNEQFF. The CDR3 DNA reads TGTGCCAGCAGTGAAACGGGCTACAATGAGCAGTTCTTC.